This TCR beta chain was retrieved from a study of early T cells in non-severe SARS-CoV-2 infection. About the study: Unsorted whole-blood RNA was sequenced in bulk, leaving chains unpaired.

The length of the CDR3 is 14 residues. Trimming at V came to 6 bases and at J to 3 bases, leaving 7 bases not matched to a gene. Germline CDR1 is MDHEN and CDR2 is SYDVKM. This clonotype appeared a few times. A single record per CDR3 protein comes from TCRdb applying MiXCR to the 5' RACE reads. The data show 80,000 to 100,000 distinct CDR3 sequences, roughly an eighth seen once. The sequence was obtained from an adult who was a healthcare worker with PCR-confirmed SARS-CoV-2 infection or an uninfected control (not recorded which). The specimen was whole blood. V usage is TRBV28 and J usage is TRBJ1-1; 7 bases are shared with TRBD1. CDR3 sequence: CASSSGQMDTEAFF. In nucleotides, the CDR3 is TGTGCCAGCAGCTCGGGACAGATGGACACTGAAGCTTTCTTT.